A single sample is the source of the 22 T cell receptor beta chains below, sequenced in a study of multiple sclerosis patients with progressive multifocal leukoencephalopathy. The table came from immunoSEQ multiplex PCR; TCRdb's copy has only in-frame clones and leaves some out. The sample gives about 31,000 clones, approximately 88% of which show up once; about 5.7% is in the top ten. This sample's time point: time of PML onset. The material was PBMCs, obtained from a patient treated with natalizumab. The source of these receptors is a woman in her forties with progressive multifocal leukoencephalopathy.

The chain is built from TRBV15 and TRBJ2-5, with D possibly being TRBD2 (6 bases). Germline V gene lookup returns CDR1 LNHNV and CDR2 YYDKDF (reference sequence). V was pared by 5 bases and J by 4 bases, with 11 bases between. The CDR3 sequence is 13 residues long. CDR3 bases: TGTGCCACCAGCGGGGGACTCCGAGAGACCCAGTACTTC. This gives the protein CATSGGLRETQYF. Looking up the rest from reference TRBV15 and TRBJ2-5 gives the full variable domain: DAMVIQNPRYQVTQFGKPVTLSCSQTLNHNVMYWYQQKSSQAPKLLFHYYDKDFNNEADTPDNFQSRRPNTSFCFLDIRSPGLGDTAMYLCATSGGLRETQYFGPGTRLLVL.

The chain employs TRBV5-4 and TRBJ1-6; D unclear. This CDR3 region has 15 residues. V dropped 1 base and J dropped 6 bases, with 11 bases sitting between them. CDR1 SGHNT and CDR2 YYREEE come from the germline V gene (reference sequence). The CDR3 DNA sequence: TGTGCCAGCAGCTTGCGTTCAGAAATTAATTCACCCCTCCACTTT. Translation gives CASSLRSEINSPLHF.

The chain employs TRBV10-3 and TRBJ1-5, with 9 bases lining up with TRBD1. The V segment lost 5 bases and the J segment 4 bases; nucleotides outside the gene matches: 3. Germline loops: CDR1 ENHRY, CDR2 SYGVKD. This CDR3 comprises 14 residues. CDR3: CAISRTGDNQPQHF. CDR3 sequence (DNA): TGTGCCATCAGTCGGACAGGGGATAATCAGCCCCAGCATTTT.

The rearrangement joins TRBV11-1 to TRBJ2-7; D assignment may be TRBD1 or TRBD2 (5 bases each). Per the germline V gene, CDR1 is SGHAT and CDR2 is FQDESV (reference sequence). The CDR3 consists of 13 residues. V was trimmed by 0 bases and J by 3 bases, leaving 6 bases between them. CDR3 amino acids: CASSLARGYEQYF. The CDR3 DNA is TGTGCCAGCAGCTTAGCGAGGGGCTACGAGCAGTACTTC.

V and J are TRBV21-1 and TRBJ2-5; the listed D gene, TRBD1, was not tested against the DNA. TRBV21-1 is noted as a pseudogene. The CDR3 totals 17 residues. CDR3 DNA sequence: TGTGCCAGCATCCTACCGGGACAGGGAAATAAGGGAGAGACCCAGTACTTC. Protein: CASILPGQGNKGETQYF.

This chain links TRBV9 with TRBJ1-2; 12 bases line up with TRBD1. There are 14 residues in the CDR3. Germline trimming cut 4 bases from V and 8 bases from J; bases unmatched to any gene: 6. From germline, CDR1 is SGDLS and CDR2 YYNGEE. Here the CDR3 reads CASSKGDRGQGYTF. In nucleotides, the CDR3 is TGTGCCAGCAGCAAAGGGGACAGGGGGCAAGGCTACACCTTC.

This sequence joins TRBV27 and TRBJ1-2; 7 bases align to TRBD1. Germline values: CDR1 MNHEY, CDR2 SMNVEV (reference sequence). This CDR3 has 15 residues. V lost 10 bases, J lost 11 bases, and 22 bases stayed unmatched. DNA of the CDR3: TGTGCCACCACGGCCCTCCCACAAAGTAGGGGGCGTTACACCTTC. Translated: CATTALPQSRGRYTF.

The rearrangement uses TRBV4-3 and TRBJ2-5, with D tentatively TRBD2 (6 bases). The end of the DNA is better explained by TRBJ2-7, so the J call may be wrong. The CDR3 totals 15 residues. Germline lookup yields CDR1 LGHNA and CDR2 YSLEER. CDR3 residues: CASSQDYGSSYEQYF. The CDR3 nucleotides are TGCGCCAGCAGCCAAGATTACGGGAGTTCGTACGAGCAGTACTTC.

Points on this clone: The junction departs from germline at one end; a sequencing error may be responsible. Here the CDR3 reads CASSQEAQSSYNEQFF. CDR3 coding DNA: TGCGCCAGCAGCCAAGAGGCCCAAAGCTCCTACAATGAGCAGTTCTTC. This chain uses TRBV5-4 with TRBJ2-1, with unresolved D. The V gene's germline CDR1 is SGHNT and CDR2 YYREEE (reference sequence). The CDR3 loop spans 16 amino acids. The full variable domain, with the rest looked up from reference TRBV5-4 and TRBJ2-1, is ETGVTQSPTHLIKTRGQQVTLRCSSQSGHNTVSWYQQALGQGPQFIFQYYREEENGRGNFPPRFSGLQFPNYSSELNVNALELDDSALYLCASSQEAQSSYNEQFFGPGTRLTVL.

The chain uses TRBV5-1 and TRBJ2-3; 7 nucleotides line up with TRBD1. V trimming: 1 base; J trimming: 4 bases; junction bases outside the gene matches: 6. CDR1 and CDR2 (germline): SGHRS, YFSETQ. This CDR3 comprises 15 residues. CDR3 in amino acids: CASSLSTGNPDTQYF. In nucleotides, the CDR3 is TGCGCCAGCAGCTTGTCGACAGGGAACCCAGATACGCAGTATTTT.

The chain employs TRBV7-6 and TRBJ2-1; 9 bases map to TRBD2. Germline V gene data show CDR1 as SGHVS and CDR2 as FNYEAQ. V gave up 5 bases and J gave up 1 base; unmatched junction bases: 6. The CDR3 has 16 residues. Here the CDR3 DNA reads TGTGCCAGCAGCGAGGCGGGAGGGCTTTCCTACAATGAGCAGTTCTTC. It specifies CASSEAGGLSYNEQFF.

V and J are TRBV14 and TRBJ1-4, with 10 bases fitting TRBD1. V dropped 4 bases and J dropped 8; count of bases not matched to a gene: 4. CDR1 and CDR2 from the germline V gene are SGHDN and FVKESK. The CDR3 is 14 residues long. The CDR3 is CASSPGQGMEKLFF. The CDR3 region has the DNA TGTGCCAGCAGCCCGGGACAGGGGATGGAAAAACTGTTTTTT.

The chain has TRBV28 and TRBJ1-1; D is possibly TRBD1 (6 bases). CDR3 length equals 18 residues. Germline assignment: CDR1 MDHEN and CDR2 SYDVKM. V was clipped by 7 bases and J by 0 bases, with 24 bases between them. Here the CDR3 reads CASIQGRGVKGMNTEAFF. The CDR3 DNA is TGTGCCAGCATTCAAGGGAGGGGGGTAAAGGGGATGAACACTGAAGCTTTCTTT.

The J gene is TRBJ2-5, the V gene TRBV25-1; 10 bases are shared with TRBD1. This CDR3 spans 14 amino acids. Germline V gives CDR1 MGHDK, CDR2 SYGVNS. The V gene end was trimmed by 3 bases and the J gene end by 11 bases; junction bases not matched to a gene: 9. In DNA form, the CDR3 reads TGTGCCAGCAGTGACCTGACAGGGGGCGTGAAGCAGTACTTC. Its protein is CASSDLTGGVKQYF.

V gene TRBV14 combines with J gene TRBJ2-5, with D tentatively TRBD1 (6 bases). V lost 4 bases and J lost 6, with 18 bases in between. Germline V gene lookup returns CDR1 SGHDN and CDR2 FVKESK. The CDR3 spans 15 residues. CDR3 sequence: CASSPLTGSVQTQYF. The CDR3 region has the DNA TGTGCCAGCAGCCCATTAACAGGGTCTGTGCAGACCCAGTACTTC.

The chain uses TRBV4-1 and TRBJ1-3; no firm D call. This CDR3 region has 16 residues. The V end was cut by 3 bases, the J end by 0 bases, with 12 bases between. CDR1 MGHRA and CDR2 YSYEKL come from the germline V gene. As DNA, the CDR3 is TGCGCCAGCAGCCAGGACCCACGGGGCTCTGGAAACACCATATATTTT. This encodes CASSQDPRGSGNTIYF.

The V gene is TRBV7-8, the J gene TRBJ2-7; 7 nucleotides agree with TRBD1. The V segment lost 6 bases and the J segment 2 bases; nucleotides outside the gene matches: 4. The CDR3 runs 13 residues. CDR1 is SGHVS, CDR2 FQNEAQ, per germline. The CDR3, as DNA: TGTGCCAGCAGACGGGACAGAACCTACGAGCAGTACTTC. It yields the protein CASRRDRTYEQYF. The full variable domain, with the rest looked up from reference TRBV7-8 and TRBJ2-7, is GAGVSQSPRYKVAKRGQDVALRCDPISGHVSLFWYQQALGQGPEFLTYFQNEAQLDKSGLPSDRFFAERPEGSVSTLKIQRTQQEDSAVYLCASRRDRTYEQYFGPGTRLTVT.

This clone showed up just once. This chain links TRBV14 with TRBJ2-1; D not certain. The V end lost 6 bases, the J end lost 3 bases, and 24 bases lay between the germline ends. The CDR3 consists of 18 residues. CDR1 is SGHDN, CDR2 FVKESK, per germline. The CDR3 coding sequence is TGTGCCAGCAGTCGAAGTAGGTGGCAGCTTAACTACTACAATGAGCAGTTCTTC. Encoded protein: CASSRSRWQLNYYNEQFF.

Comments on this clone: Other DNA sequences in this sample translate to the same CDR3. The chain has TRBV7-2 and TRBJ2-3, with D possibly matching TRBD2 (7 bases). V lost 9 bases and J 1 base, leaving 20 bases between the germline ends. The CDR3 loop spans 16 amino acids. The V gene's germline CDR1 is SGHTA and CDR2 FQGNSA. The CDR3 here is CASGTWGGEGTDTQYF. The CDR3 nucleotides read TGTGCCAGTGGTACGTGGGGGGGCGAGGGCACAGATACGCAGTATTTT.

This CDR3 is CASSSNLGRMSSYEQYF. The CDR3 DNA reads TGTGCCAGCAGTTCAAACCTTGGACGGATGAGCTCCTACGAGCAGTACTTC. V gene TRBV27 combines with J gene TRBJ2-5; D is unclear. The J call is doubtful: the DNA matches TRBJ2-7 better. CDR1 and CDR2 (germline): MNHEY, SMNVEV (reference sequence). CDR3 size: 17 residues.

The J gene is TRBJ2-7, the V gene TRBV4-3; perhaps TRBD2 as D (6 bases). V lost 1 base and J 0 bases, leaving 10 bases between the germline ends. There are 15 residues in the CDR3. The V gene's germline CDR1 is LGHNA and CDR2 YSLEER. The DNA for the CDR3 is TGCGCCAGCAGCCAAGGGACGACTAGCTCCTACGAGCAGTACTTC. Translating it yields CASSQGTTSSYEQYF.

V is TRBV7-9 and J is TRBJ1-6; 8 nucleotides align to TRBD1. J lost 10 bases, V lost 4 bases, and 6 bases had no gene match. Germline V CDR1 and CDR2: SEHNR, FQNEAQ (reference sequence). CDR3 size: 14 residues. The CDR3 loop reads CASSYGQGDSPLHF. In DNA form, the CDR3 reads TGTGCCAGCAGCTATGGACAGGGCGACTCACCCCTCCACTTT.